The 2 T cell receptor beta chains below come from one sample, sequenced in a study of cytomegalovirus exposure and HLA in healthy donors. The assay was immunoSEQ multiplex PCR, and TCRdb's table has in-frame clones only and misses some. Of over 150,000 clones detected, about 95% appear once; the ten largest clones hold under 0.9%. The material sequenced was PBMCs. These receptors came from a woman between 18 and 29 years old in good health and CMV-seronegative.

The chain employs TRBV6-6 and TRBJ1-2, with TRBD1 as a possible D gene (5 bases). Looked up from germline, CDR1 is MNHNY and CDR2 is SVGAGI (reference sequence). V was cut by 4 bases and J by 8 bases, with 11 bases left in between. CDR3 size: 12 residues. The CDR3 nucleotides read TGTGCCAGCAGTTTCGACAGTCTGGGCTACACCTTC. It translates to CASSFDSLGYTF.

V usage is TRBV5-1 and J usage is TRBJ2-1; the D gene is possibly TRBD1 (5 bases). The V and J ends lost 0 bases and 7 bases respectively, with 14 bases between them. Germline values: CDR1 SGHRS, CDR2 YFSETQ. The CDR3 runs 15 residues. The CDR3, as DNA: TGCGCCAGCAGCTTGGGCCCGGCAGGGCTTAATGAGCAGTTCTTC. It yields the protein CASSLGPAGLNEQFF.